The rows below give T cell receptor beta chains drawn from one sample of a study of cytotoxic CD8 clonotypes in ibrutinib-treated CLL. The method was immunoSEQ multiplex PCR; TCRdb's version includes in-frame clones alone and lacks a portion of them. Among tens of thousands of clones listed, less than 75% were seen once. This sample comprised PBMCs, obtained after 12 months of ibrutinib treatment. Every receptor here comes from a human donor with chronic lymphocytic leukemia. Both conserved end residues are part of each CDR3. The D gene is left open where the match is weak.

CASSFNSGRPSYNEQFF	TRBV5-1	TRBJ2-1	17	TRBD2
CASSSGLNPSEQYF	TRBV27	TRBJ2-7	14	.
CASSIGGPQPQHF	TRBV6-6	TRBJ1-5	13	.
CASSFARQGPDTQYF	TRBV27	TRBJ2-3	15	.
CASSLNLGGGEKLFF	TRBV27	TRBJ1-4	15	.
CASSLKGGWNQPQHF	TRBV27	TRBJ1-5	15	.
CASSTETSGRSGEQFF	TRBV7-9	TRBJ2-1	16	TRBD2
CAISESDRTYEQYF	TRBV10-3	TRBJ2-7	14	.
CATESEREVREQYF	TRBV6-1	TRBJ2-7	14	TRBD2
CASSVTGPRTGETQYF	TRBV6-1	TRBJ2-5	16	.
CASRARGQALNTEAFF	TRBV7-9	TRBJ1-1	16	TRBD1
CASSYSRQATDTQYF	TRBV6-6	TRBJ2-3	15	.
CASSYSELNTEAFF	TRBV6-5	TRBJ1-1	14	.
CSAIAGRQFF	TRBV29-1	TRBJ2-1	10	TRBD2
CSVEPRNTGELFF	TRBV29-1	TRBJ2-2	13	.
CASSFHREVGEQYF	TRBV28	TRBJ2-7	14	.
CASSVGTSGTDTQYF	TRBV5-4	TRBJ2-3	15	TRBD2
CASSLVGGTYEQYF	TRBV5-4	TRBJ2-7	14	.
CASRLSQQNQEKLFF	TRBV5-1	TRBJ1-4	15	.
CASSLPRGSNTGELFF	TRBV11-2	TRBJ2-2	16	.
CASSLTASGRGNEQFF	TRBV5-6	TRBJ2-1	16	TRBD2
CASSTSGLTDTQYF	TRBV9	TRBJ2-3	14	TRBD2
CASSSAGTGRYNEQFF	TRBV7-8	TRBJ2-1	16	TRBD1